This is a list of T cell receptor beta chains from one sample in a study of blood T cell repertoires in COVID-19. Data came from immunoSEQ multiplex PCR; TCRdb stores just in-frame clones and leaves some out. The data contain about 68,000 clones, roughly 84% of them seen just once; the ten biggest clones take up approximately 8.8%. Material: peripheral blood. The receptors here all came from a man aged 45 to 65 with active COVID-19. Each CDR3 is given with its conserved first and last residue. Each record gives: J gene, clone size, D gene, V gene, CDR3 protein, CDR3 DNA. The D gene is left open where the match is weak. The size entry is marked missing in some rows and otherwise reads once, few, many or a size class.

TRBJ1-4 | once | TRBD1 | TRBV5-5 | CASSPGDRLNEKLFF | TGTGCCAGCAGCCCGGGGGACAGACTAAATGAAAAACTGTTTTTT
TRBJ1-5 | - | TRBD1 | TRBV27 | CASSRTGPQPQHF | TGTGCCAGCAGCCGGACAGGACCCCAGCCCCAGCATTTT
TRBJ1-1 | once | - | TRBV30 | CAWTPGGGLNTEAFF | TGTGCCTGGACTCCGGGGGGGGGACTGAACACTGAAGCTTTCTTT
TRBJ1-5 | once | - | TRBV19 | CASSIDRVQPQHF | TGTGCCAGTAGTATAGACCGGGTCCAGCCCCAGCATTTT
TRBJ2-1 | - | - | TRBV21-1 | CASRTSGSSYNEQFF | TGTGCCAGCAGGACTAGCGGGAGCTCCTACAATGAGCAGTTCTTC
TRBJ2-7 | - | - | TRBV6-5 | CASNGRRVYEQYF | TGTGCCAGCAATGGCAGGAGGGTTTACGAGCAGTACTTC
TRBJ2-1 | - | TRBD2 | TRBV9 | CASKGGGPSYNEQFF | TGTGCCAGCAAGGGCGGGGGGCCATCCTACAATGAGCAGTTCTTC
TRBJ1-1 | - | - | TRBV30 | CAWSVIPRAFF | TGTGCCTGGAGTGTCATCCCCAGGGCTTTCTTT
TRBJ2-5 | - | TRBD1 | TRBV10-3 | CAISRGQQETQYF | TGTGCCATCAGTAGGGGACAGCAAGAGACCCAGTACTTC
TRBJ2-7 | - | - | TRBV13 | CASSPSRGREQYF | TGTGCCAGCAGCCCTAGCAGGGGACGCGAGCAGTACTTC
TRBJ1-2 | - | TRBD1 | TRBV12-3/TRBV12-4 | CASSPRTGSGYTF | TGTGCCAGCAGCCCCAGGACAGGGTCTGGCTACACCTTC
TRBJ1-1 | - | - | TRBV25-1 | CASSVAGQLGNTEAFF | TGTGCCAGCAGTGTCGCGGGTCAGCTGGGGAACACTGAAGCTTTCTTT
TRBJ2-7 | - | TRBD2 | TRBV28 | CASRSGTRSYEQYF | TGTGCCAGCAGATCCGGGACTAGATCCTACGAGCAGTACTTC
TRBJ2-1 | - | - | TRBV4-3 | CASSQDLPGGYDHEQFF | TGCGCCAGCAGCCAAGATCTACCGGGGGGCTATGATCATGAGCAGTTCTTC
TRBJ1-1 | once | TRBD1 | TRBV27 | CASSSGQGRMNTEAFF | TGTGCCAGCAGTTCGGGACAGGGGCGAATGAACACTGAAGCTTTCTTT
TRBJ2-7 | - | TRBD2 | TRBV3-1/TRBV3-2 | CASSPLGGNEQYF | TGTGCCAGCAGCCCCTTGGGGGGGAACGAGCAGTACTTC
TRBJ2-1 | - | TRBD2 | TRBV2 | CATSRRTSENNEQFF | TGTGCCACCTCTCGGAGGACTAGCGAGAACAATGAGCAGTTCTTC
TRBJ2-5 | once | TRBD2 | TRBV6-6 | CASSRDRTSGRASMAQYF | TGTGCCAGCAGCCGAGACAGGACTAGCGGGAGGGCCAGTATGGCCCAGTACTTC